The 5 T cell receptor beta chains reported below all come from one sample, sequenced in a study of blood T cell repertoires in COVID-19. Sequencing was performed with immunoSEQ multiplex PCR; in TCRdb, only in-frame clones are kept and a portion is missing. The table has 300,000 to 450,000 clones, around 90% seen once. The sequenced material came from peripheral blood. The receptors come from a woman aged 55 to 70 with COVID-19, enrolled during active disease.

The chain couples TRBV5-6 to TRBJ2-1; D is undetermined. The CDR3 has 12 amino acids. V was clipped by 4 bases and J by 9 bases, with 11 bases between them. CDR1 and CDR2 from the germline V gene are SGHDT and YYEEEE. The CDR3 coding sequence is TGTGCCAGCAGCCTTCGCAGTATTGAGCAGTTCTTC. This codes for CASSLRSIEQFF.

The V call is TRBV10-3, the J call TRBJ1-1; D remains unclear. With 5 bases removed from V and 2 bases from J, the gap between germline ends came to 6 bases. The CDR3 is made up of 12 amino acids. CDR1 ENHRY and CDR2 SYGVKD come from the germline V gene. The CDR3 nucleotides read TGTGCCATCAGTTTAGCCAACACTGAAGCTTTCTTT. Protein sequence: CAISLANTEAFF.

The V call is TRBV7-2, the J call TRBJ1-2; D is uncertain. The V gene's germline CDR1 is SGHTA and CDR2 FQGNSA. Trimming shortened V by 5 bases and J by 2 bases, and 12 bases separated the two germline ends. CDR3 length equals 14 residues. In DNA form, the CDR3 reads TGTGCCAGCAGCGCCCACGGTGCAAACTATGGCTACACCTTC. Its translation: CASSAHGANYGYTF. The entire variable domain, with the rest obtained from reference TRBV7-2 and TRBJ1-2, is as follows: GAGVSQSPSNKVTEKGKDVELRCDPISGHTALYWYRQSLGQGLEFLIYFQGNSAPDKSGLPSDRFSAERTGGSVSTLTIQRTQQEDSAVYLCASSAHGANYGYTFGSGTRLTVV.

DNA for the CDR3: TGTGCCAGCAACAAAGGGGGGGGTCGGTATGGCTACACCTTC. This encodes CASNKGGGRYGYTF. The chain is built from TRBV6-4 and TRBJ1-2, with D possibly being TRBD1 (6 bases). CDR1 is MRHNA and CDR2 is SNTAGT in the germline V gene. The CDR3 covers 14 residues. Trimming took off 7 bases at V and 5 bases at J, with 17 bases between the two ends.

The chain links TRBV5-1 to TRBJ2-7, with D tentatively TRBD2 (5 bases). V lost 5 bases to trimming and J lost 3 bases, with 18 bases between them. The CDR3 is made up of 15 amino acids. Per germline, CDR1 SGHRS and CDR2 YFSETQ. The CDR3 loop is CASSSGLGSGYEQYF. The CDR3 DNA follows: TGCGCCAGCAGTTCCGGACTCGGTTCTGGCTACGAGCAGTACTTC.